This TCR beta chain was obtained from a study of blood T cell repertoires in COVID-19 (dated by TCRdb to 2018 to 2021). For the study in its entirety: Samples from collaborators originated in the United States, Italy and Spain and spanned both the acute and convalescent phases of COVID-19. The material from the prospective study consisted of cDNA or gDNA derived from T cells, B-cell-depleted T cells, or PBMCs. Deeply sampled blood TCRbeta repertoires from subjects exposed to, actively infected with, or recovered from COVID-19 were included in the dataset. The repertoires were released in a freely available public database intended as a resource for research on the immune response to SARS-CoV-2. Samples came from the ongoing ImmuneRACE study (first 160 participants) plus 1,254 subjects from 6 global collaborators. Nearly every sample came with metadata listing a de-identified subject ID, COVID-19 status, age in years and sex. Where available, HLA class I and class II types were obtained from metadata supplied by the sample provider rather than from assay-based typing. Study-level results and caveats: Clinical and demographic metadata were provided uncurated, with the amount varying by source and participant.

CDR1 and CDR2, per the germline V gene, are KGHDR and SFDVKD. Compared with germline, V lacks 3 bases and J lacks 11 bases; bases without a gene match: 5. The CDR3 starts with the cysteine, ends with the phenylalanine, and has 12 residues. Just the 36-base CDR3 DNA is kept, in frame starting at base 1. Notes on this clone: The clone's antigen remains unknown. Base qualities are not at hand, and no much larger clone is one base apart.

Whole blood was collected in K2EDTA tubes by collaborating institutions according to the institutions' own protocols. For TCRbeta analysis, collaborator samples were shipped as frozen whole blood, as isolated PBMCs, or as DNA extracted from either sample type. TCRbeta CDR3 regions were amplified from genomic DNA by means of the immunoSEQ Assay, a bias-controlled multiplex PCR. As for the original processing: Nucleated cell counts per sample were estimated from amplification of reference gene primers within the assay. Sequence reads were collapsed and filtered to measure the absolute abundance of every unique TCRbeta CDR3 rearrangement. For each sample, productive Simpson clonality was calculated by taking the square root of Simpson's diversity index across productive rearrangements. TCRdb mirrors the immuneACCESS table, restricted to in-frame sequences. Some clones are absent from its copies; in checked studies, under half trace to an unresolved V gene, and the reason for the others is unknown. V, J and clone size reflect that table, while D and trimming were determined from the DNA. The sample records 50,000 to 80,000 clones, roughly four fifths of which are singletons. The ten largest account for approximately 5.3% of the sample.

This chain is built from TRBV24-1 and TRBJ1-1; the central 7 bases match TRBD1. This sequence originates from a human donor in a cohort sampled during active COVID-19. The source material was peripheral blood. The DNA is TGTGCCACCAGTGATAACGACAGGGAGGCTTTCTTT. The resulting protein is CATSDNDREAFF.